This T cell receptor beta chain was recovered during a study of blood T cell repertoires in COVID-19. Across the whole study: Acute-phase and convalescent COVID-19 samples originated in the United States, Italy and Spain. The analysed material was cDNA or gDNA that came from T cells, B-cell-depleted T cells, or PBMCs.

The CDR3 is made up of 15 amino acids. The J segment lost 2 bases and the V segment lost 4 bases, leaving 8 bases of the junction unmatched. Germline V gene lookup returns CDR1 SEHNR and CDR2 FQNEAQ (reference sequence). Only in-frame clones appear in the TCRdb table, and some are missing; sequencing was by immunoSEQ multiplex PCR. This table holds 200,000 to 250,000 clones, approximately 75% found once. Two consecutive negative NP/OP PCR tests, clearance, or resolved symptoms defined Cohort 3 recovery. This receptor was taken from a middle-aged man who had recovered from COVID-19. Sequences were obtained from PBMCs or T cells enriched from blood (not recorded which). The chain employs TRBV7-9 and TRBJ2-7; 7 nucleotides match TRBD1. The CDR3 here is CASSSIRDSPYEQYF. CDR3 bases: TGTGCCAGCAGCTCTATTCGGGACAGTCCCTACGAGCAGTACTTC. Complete variable domain (other parts from reference TRBV7-9 and TRBJ2-7): DTGVSQNPRHKITKRGQNVTFRCDPISEHNRLYWYRQTLGQGPEFLTYFQNEAQLEKSRLLSDRFSAERPKGSFSTLEIQRTEQGDSAMYLCASSSIRDSPYEQYFGPGTRLTVT.